This T cell receptor (beta chain) was recorded in a study of blood T cell dynamics during melanoma immunotherapy. The wider study: Metastatic melanoma patients received first-line pembrolizumab or nivolumab plus ipilimumab.

CDR3 size: 18 residues. V shed 2 bases and J 5 bases; nucleotides not matched to a gene: 15. CDR1 MNHNS and CDR2 SASEGT come from the germline V gene. This clone is a singleton in its sample. Antigen: not known. Stated time point: pre-treatment baseline. General observations from the study: It remained unknown if the driving T cell clones were melanoma-specific.

Each bulk PBMC sample had approximately 400 ng DNA loaded. Sequencing was performed with immunoSEQ multiplex PCR; in TCRdb, only in-frame clones are kept and a portion is missing. The data show approximately 25,000 clones, roughly 89% seen once. The chain carries TRBV6-1 and TRBJ1-5; the match to TRBD1 covers 7 bases. The source material was blood, sampled from a patient treated with checkpoint blockade. This clonotype was sampled from a human donor with melanoma. CDR3 sequence reads: CASSERGQQDGRYQPQHF. CDR3 sequence (DNA): TGTGCCAGCAGTGAAAGGGGGCAGCAGGACGGGAGGTATCAGCCCCAGCATTTT.